Listed here are 14 T cell receptor beta chains from one sample, sequenced in a study of neurological immune-mediated disorders. TCRdb independently ran MiXCR on the 5' RACE reads; one entry per CDR3 protein. The sample records about 35,000 distinct CDR3 sequences, around 6.8% being singletons. Sequencing input: PBMCs. The receptors here all came from a woman between 40 and 50 years old in good health.

This clonotype has ten or more counts. This rearrangement joins TRBV12-3 or TRBV12-4 to TRBJ1-1; TRBD1 agrees at 7 bases. V shed 7 bases, J shed 1 base, and the junction held 9 bases outside the gene matches. CDR3 length: 15 residues. The CDR3 region has the DNA TGTGCCAGCACCACGCCCCGGGACAGGAACACTGAAGCTTTCTTT. It specifies CASTTPRDRNTEAFF.

This clonotype was seen ten or more times. The genes are TRBV7-9 and TRBJ2-7, with D perhaps TRBD1 or TRBD2 (5 bases each). This CDR3 contains 15 residues. Trimming stripped 5 bases from V and 5 bases from J, with 19 bases between. Germline CDR1 is SEHNR and CDR2 is FQNEAQ (reference sequence). In DNA form, the CDR3 reads TGTGCCAGCAGCATACTCGGGACCCACGGGCACGAGCAGTACTTC. Translated, it gives CASSILGTHGHEQYF.

There are many counts of this clonotype. The CDR3 nucleotides are TGTGCCAGCAGCTTGGGGATGGGGGATAATCAGCCCCAGCATTTT. It yields the protein CASSLGMGDNQPQHF. This rearrangement joins TRBV5-5 to TRBJ1-5; D possibly corresponds to TRBD1 (5 bases). The CDR3 sequence is 15 residues long. The V and J ends lost 0 bases and 4 bases respectively, with 11 bases between them. Looked up from germline, CDR1 is SGHKS and CDR2 is YYEKEE (reference sequence).

This clonotype was counted ten times or more. The chain links TRBV28 to TRBJ1-1; possibly TRBD1 for D (5 bases). V lost 7 bases to trimming and J lost 3 bases, with 9 bases between them. Germline lookup yields CDR1 MDHEN and CDR2 SYDVKM. This CDR3 is built from 12 residues. CDR3 bases: TGTGCCAGCACCCAGGGCGACACTGAAGCTTTCTTT. Protein product: CASTQGDTEAFF.

Many counts were recorded for this clonotype. The chain recombines TRBV9 with TRBJ1-1; weak D call: TRBD1 (6 bases). V lost 4 bases to trimming and J lost 1 base, with 17 bases between them. The CDR3 has 16 amino acids. Germline-derived CDR1 and CDR2 are SGDLS and YYNGEE. In DNA, the CDR3 is TGTGCCAGCAGCCGTAGTTTGGGCAGGGGGAACACTGAAGCTTTCTTT. Translating gives CASSRSLGRGNTEAFF.

The genes are TRBV6-1 and TRBJ2-7, with D maybe TRBD1 (5 bases). Trimming took off 6 bases at V and 2 bases at J, with 11 bases between the two ends. Germline V lookup: CDR1 MNHNS, CDR2 SASEGT. The CDR3 loop spans 13 amino acids. The CDR3 here is CASSPGLTYEQYV. The CDR3 nucleotides are TGTGCCAGCAGCCCAGGGCTTACCTACGAGCAGTACGTC.

This clonotype appeared many times. The J gene is TRBJ1-2, the V gene TRBV6-5; D ambiguous. The CDR3 length is 13 residues. The V end lost 3 bases, the J end lost 8 bases, and 13 bases lay between the germline ends. Germline CDR1 and CDR2: MNHEY and SVGAGI. The CDR3 coding sequence is TGTGCCAGCAGTTATCGACATTACCAGGGCTACACCTTC. Protein sequence: CASSYRHYQGYTF.

This clonotype was detected ten times or more. The chain carries TRBV6-5 and TRBJ1-1; D is unclear. This CDR3 has 9 amino acids. The germline V gene has CDR1 MNHEY and CDR2 SVGAGI. V was trimmed by 10 bases and J by 6 bases, leaving 6 bases between them. CDR3 sequence: CAIPPEAFF. Written as DNA, the CDR3 is TGTGCCATCCCCCCTGAAGCTTTCTTT.

The table lists this clonotype with many counts. V usage is TRBV27 and J usage is TRBJ2-7; 12 nucleotides match TRBD2. J was trimmed by 5 bases and V by 6 bases; bases with no gene match: 11. Germline V gene data show CDR1 as MNHEY and CDR2 as SMNVEV (reference sequence). The CDR3 covers 16 residues. For the CDR3, the DNA is TGTGCCAGCAGAAAAAGTCCGGGACTAGCGGGCCACGAGCAGTACTTC. The encoded protein is CASRKSPGLAGHEQYF.

Many counts were recorded for this clonotype. This chain uses TRBV5-4 with TRBJ2-1; D perhaps matches TRBD1 (6 bases). From germline, CDR1 is SGHNT and CDR2 YYREEE (reference sequence). V lost 8 bases and J 2 bases, leaving 17 bases between the germline ends. This CDR3 comprises 15 residues. The CDR3 loop is CASQAPGTTYNEQFF. The CDR3 region has the DNA TGTGCCAGTCAAGCGCCAGGGACAACCTACAATGAGCAGTTCTTC.

This clonotype was recorded at least ten times. This chain links TRBV7-8 with TRBJ2-2; no clear D gene. Germline assignment: CDR1 SGHVS and CDR2 FQNEAQ. V gave up 5 bases and J gave up 3 bases, with 22 bases separating them. This CDR3 spans 18 amino acids. The CDR3 loop reads CASSLNPGLAEDTGELFF. CDR3 DNA sequence: TGTGCCAGCAGCCTCAATCCTGGGTTGGCAGAAGACACCGGGGAGCTGTTTTTT.

The table lists this clonotype with many counts. The chain joins TRBV12-3 or TRBV12-4 to TRBJ2-1; D is perhaps TRBD1 (6 bases). Trimming cost V 4 bases and J 2 bases, with 12 bases left between them. This CDR3 spans 15 amino acids. The CDR3 loop reads CASSSRDRTYNEQFF. CDR3 sequence (DNA): TGTGCCAGCAGTTCCCGTGACAGGACCTACAATGAGCAGTTCTTC.

Worth noting for this clonotype: Sequence at one end of the junction differs from germline and may be a read error. This sequence joins TRBV5-1 and TRBJ1-1, with TRBD1 as a possible D gene (6 bases). CDR1 and CDR2 (germline): SGHRS, YFSETQ. The CDR3 sequence is 15 residues long. The CDR3 sequence is CVSSAQNREFTEAFF. Written as DNA, the CDR3 is TGCGTCAGCAGCGCCCAGAACAGGGAATTCACTGAAGCTTTCTTT.

Ten or more counts support this clonotype. The J gene is TRBJ2-1, the V gene TRBV2; D is perhaps TRBD2 (5 bases). V gave up 5 bases and J gave up 0 bases, with 11 bases separating them. The CDR3 has 15 residues. Germline loops: CDR1 SNHLY, CDR2 FYNNEI. CDR3 bases: TGTGCCAGCAGTAGGAGCGGAAGCTCCTACAATGAGCAGTTCTTC. Protein product: CASSRSGSSYNEQFF. The full variable domain, in which reference TRBV2 and TRBJ2-1 provide the parts outside the CDR3, is EPEVTQTPSHQVTQMGQEVILRCVPISNHLYFYWYRQILGQKVEFLVSFYNNEISEKSEIFDDQFSVERPDGSNFTLKIRSTKLEDSAMYFCASSRSGSSYNEQFFGPGTRLTVL.